This TCR beta chain is drawn from a study of T-cell reconstitution after alpha-beta-depleted transplantation in children. The CDR3 length is 14 residues. Trimming took off 4 bases at V and 5 bases at J, with 13 bases between the two ends. Germline CDR1 is SGHRS and CDR2 is YFSETQ. Library preparation (for TCRbeta) was performed with unique molecular identifiers. TCRdb re-derived calls from the PCR reads in MiXCR, one entry per CDR3 protein. The repertoire consists of approximately 70,000 distinct CDR3 sequences, with 4.9% occurring once and the leading ten covering approximately 17%. This clonotype was recorded many times.

The material sequenced was PBMCs, mostly from graft donor cells, taken 180 days after TCRalphabeta/CD19-depleted stem cell transplant. V usage is TRBV5-1 and J usage is TRBJ2-1, with D possibly called TRBD1 or TRBD2 (7 bases each). This TCR derives from a boy under two years old who had a stem cell transplant for acute myeloid leukemia, so the T cells may come from the graft donor. The DNA of the CDR3 is TGCGCCAGCAGCATGACAGGGACTAACAATGAGCAGTTCTTC. Translated, it gives CASSMTGTNNEQFF. The whole variable domain, filled in from reference TRBV5-1 and TRBJ2-1, reads KAGVTQTPRYLIKTRGQQVTLSCSPISGHRSVSWYQQTPGQGLQFLFEYFSETQRNKGNFPGRFSGRQFSNSRSEMNVSTLELGDSALYLCASSMTGTNNEQFFGPGTRLTVL.